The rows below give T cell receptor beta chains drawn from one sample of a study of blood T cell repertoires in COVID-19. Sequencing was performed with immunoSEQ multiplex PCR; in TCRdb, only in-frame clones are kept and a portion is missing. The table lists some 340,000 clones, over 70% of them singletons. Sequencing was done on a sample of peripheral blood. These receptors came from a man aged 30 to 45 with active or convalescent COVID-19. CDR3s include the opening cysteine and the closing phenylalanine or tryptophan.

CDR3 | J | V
CASRPDREHYGYTF | TRBJ1-2 | TRBV2
CATSDWAEQETQYF | TRBJ2-5 | TRBV24-1
CASSPGHTGELFF | TRBJ2-2 | TRBV7-3
CASSPRTGDAGELFF | TRBJ2-2 | TRBV7-7
CASRLNRDSYEQYF | TRBJ2-7 | TRBV6-5
CASSYSSGQAGNTIYF | TRBJ1-3 | TRBV6-5
CASSQPTASYEQYF | TRBJ2-7 | TRBV6-2/TRBV6-3
CASSSPRGRNEQFF | TRBJ2-1 | TRBV11-2
CASSEYGGSNQPQHF | TRBJ1-5 | TRBV6-1
CASSSPGTGYEQYF | TRBJ2-7 | TRBV27
CASSQDWTDGYTF | TRBJ1-2 | TRBV3-1/TRBV3-2
CAIDRDGFPRGYTF | TRBJ1-2 | TRBV19
CASSHRGGLDISYEQYF | TRBJ2-7 | TRBV4-1
CASSSGGLAGGPLVEQFF | TRBJ2-1 | TRBV9
CASGSRATEAFF | TRBJ1-1 | TRBV6-5
CACSQGQGDNSPLHF | TRBJ1-6 | TRBV19
CASSSGGGEGLKWGYTF | TRBJ1-2 | TRBV5-4
CASSDRVQYEQYF | TRBJ2-7 | TRBV6-1
CASSQVGGNEQYF | TRBJ2-7 | TRBV4-1
CASSVRRQGTNYGYTF | TRBJ1-2 | TRBV6-4
CASSLGGSQVMETQYF | TRBJ2-5 | TRBV7-7
CASSLGTVGNTIYF | TRBJ1-3 | TRBV7-6